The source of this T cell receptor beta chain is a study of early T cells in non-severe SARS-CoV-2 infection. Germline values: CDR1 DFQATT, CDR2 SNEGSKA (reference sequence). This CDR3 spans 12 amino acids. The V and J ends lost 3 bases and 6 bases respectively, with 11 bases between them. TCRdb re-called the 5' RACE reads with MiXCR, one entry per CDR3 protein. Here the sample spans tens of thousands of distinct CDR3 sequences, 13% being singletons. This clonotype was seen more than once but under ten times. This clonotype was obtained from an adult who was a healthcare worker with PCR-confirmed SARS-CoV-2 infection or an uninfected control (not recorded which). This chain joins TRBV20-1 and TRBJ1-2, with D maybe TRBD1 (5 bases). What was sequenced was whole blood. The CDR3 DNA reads TGCAGTGCTAGTCCGGGGGGGAATGGCTACACCTTC. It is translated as CSASPGGNGYTF.